The text below deals with one T cell receptor (beta chain). The V segment lost 1 base and the J segment 7 bases; nucleotides outside the gene matches: 5. This CDR3 is 15 amino acids long. CDR1 and CDR2 (germline): LNHNV, YYDKDF (reference sequence). Sequencing was performed with immunoSEQ multiplex PCR; in TCRdb, only in-frame clones are kept and a portion is missing. This sample yields about 43,000 clones, of which about nine tenths are seen a single time; approximately 8.9% belongs to the top ten. The sample originates from a study of blood T cell repertoires in COVID-19. This TCR came from a woman older than 75 with active COVID-19. The V gene is TRBV15, the J gene TRBJ2-1; 9 nucleotides match TRBD1. Sequenced: peripheral blood. The CDR3 DNA sequence: TGTGCCACCAGCAGAGGGGGTGGGACAGGGAATGAGCAGTTCTTC. It codes for CATSRGGGTGNEQFF.